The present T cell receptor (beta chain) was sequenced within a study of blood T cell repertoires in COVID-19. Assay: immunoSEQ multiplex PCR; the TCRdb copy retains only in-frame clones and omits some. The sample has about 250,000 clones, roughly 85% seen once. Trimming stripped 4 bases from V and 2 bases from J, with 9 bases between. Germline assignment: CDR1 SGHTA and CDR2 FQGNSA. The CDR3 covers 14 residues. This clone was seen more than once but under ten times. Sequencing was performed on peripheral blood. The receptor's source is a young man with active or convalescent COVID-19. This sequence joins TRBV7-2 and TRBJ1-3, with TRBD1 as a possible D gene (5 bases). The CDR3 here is CASSSTATGNTIYF. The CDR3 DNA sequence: TGTGCCAGCAGCTCGACAGCTACTGGAAACACCATATATTTT. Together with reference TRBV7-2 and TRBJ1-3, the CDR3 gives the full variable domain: GAGVSQSPSNKVTEKGKDVELRCDPISGHTALYWYRQSLGQGLEFLIYFQGNSAPDKSGLPSDRFSAERTGGSVSTLTIQRTQQEDSAVYLCASSSTATGNTIYFGEGSWLTVV.